This T cell receptor (beta chain) is from a study of T cells in Graves' hyperthyroidism and ophthalmopathy. The diagnoses drew upon clinical symptoms, serum thyroxine and TRAb, thyroid ultrasound and orbital computed tomography. There were TCR beta CDR3 regions amplified from RNA transcripts. During a first-round RT-PCR of the TCR CDR3, the HTBI primer set was used. MiXCR was run by TCRdb on the multiplex PCR reads, yielding one entry per CDR3 protein. The sample carries roughly 400,000 distinct CDR3 sequences, over 12% recorded once. This clonotype showed up many times. The source is a middle-aged man with Graves' ophthalmopathy. The sample comprised blood.

CDR3 loop: CASSLGALQYGYTF. CDR3 nucleotide sequence: TGCGCCAGCAGCTTGGGGGCACTACAGTATGGCTACACCTTC. The V call is TRBV5-1, the J call TRBJ1-2; the D is unclear. The CDR3 contains 14 residues. Trimming took off 0 bases at V and 5 bases at J, with 11 bases between the two ends. Germline V gene sequence: CDR1 SGHRS, CDR2 YFSETQ.